The 8 T cell receptor beta chains below were found in one sample sequenced in a study of response to subunit inactivated influenza vaccine. MiXCR, applied by TCRdb to the RT-PCR reads, yields one record per CDR3 protein. Altogether about 780,000 distinct CDR3 sequences are present, about 18% being singletons, with the ten largest covering about 11%. The sample in question was PBMCs from blood, obtained 4 to 6 days after vaccination. The origin of the receptors is a man aged 50 or older who received an inactivated influenza vaccine.

This clonotype was counted between two and nine times. The genes are TRBV9 and TRBJ2-2; D is undetermined. The CDR3 has 13 residues. Germline V gene sequence: CDR1 SGDLS, CDR2 YYNGEE. V shed 6 bases and J shed 3 bases, with 9 bases lying between them. CDR3 nucleotide sequence: TGTGCCAGCACTCCTGGGGACACCGGGGAGCTGTTTTTT. This encodes CASTPGDTGELFF. Looking up the rest from reference TRBV9 and TRBJ2-2 gives the full variable domain: DSGVTQTPKHLITATGQRVTLRCSPRSGDLSVYWYQQSLDQGLQFLIQYYNGEERAKGNILERFSAQQFPDLHSELNLSSLELGDSALYFCASTPGDTGELFFGEGSRLTVL.

The sample holds one count of this clonotype. This chain uses TRBV5-1 with TRBJ2-1; no clear D gene. V lost 0 bases and J 12 bases, leaving 16 bases between the germline ends. There are 14 residues in the CDR3. CDR1 is SGHRS and CDR2 is YFSETQ in the germline V gene. The CDR3 DNA reads as TGCGCCAGCAGCTTGGACGTCGTGGGTAGTCCGCAGTTCTTC. Translation: CASSLDVVGSPQFF.

This clonotype occurred many times. V gene TRBV5-1 combines with J gene TRBJ2-5; perhaps TRBD1 as D (6 bases). Germline CDR1 SGHRS, CDR2 YFSETQ. This CDR3 is 15 amino acids long. The V end was cut by 4 bases, the J end by 5 bases, with 18 bases between. CDR3 residues: CASSRTNRALETQYF. DNA for the CDR3: TGCGCCAGCAGCCGAACTAACAGGGCTTTGGAGACCCAGTACTTC.

This clonotype is categorized as medium-sized. This CDR3 reads CASSQEGTDQETQYF. CDR3 in DNA: TGTGCCAGCAGCCAAGAGGGGACAGATCAAGAGACCCAGTACTTC. The chain has TRBV4-2 and TRBJ2-5; 7 nucleotides align to TRBD1. Trimming cost V 0 bases and J 2 bases; bases outside gene matches: 3. The length of the CDR3 is 15 residues. The germline CDR1 and CDR2 sequences are LGHNA and YNFKEQ.

This clonotype was seen more than once but under ten times. Here the CDR3 reads CASSPSAGVNEQYF. CDR3 DNA sequence: TGTGCCAGCAGCCCCTCAGCGGGAGTAAACGAGCAGTACTTC. The J gene is TRBJ2-7, the V gene TRBV7-3; 8 nucleotides align to TRBD2. The CDR3 covers 14 residues. With 5 bases clipped from V and 5 bases from J, the junction kept 8 bases outside the gene matches. Germline assignment: CDR1 SGHTA and CDR2 FQGTGA. Full variable domain (missing parts from reference TRBV7-3 and TRBJ2-7): GAGVSQTPSNKVTEKGKYVELRCDPISGHTALYWYRQSLGQGPEFLIYFQGTGAADDSGLPNDRFFAVRPEGSVSTLKIQRTERGDSAVYLCASSPSAGVNEQYFGPGTRLTVT.

This clonotype appeared a single time. This chain joins TRBV7-9 and TRBJ1-3; D gene ambiguous. Between the trimmed V and J ends, which lost 3 bases and 1 base, there was a span of 4 bases. The CDR3 runs 13 residues. CDR1 and CDR2 (germline): SEHNR, FQNEAQ (reference sequence). The CDR3 nucleotides are TGTGCCAGCAGCTTGTGGTCTGGAAACACCATATATTTT. Its translation is CASSLWSGNTIYF.

The chain couples TRBV12-3 or TRBV12-4 to TRBJ1-4, with D maybe TRBD1 (6 bases). V was cut by 7 bases and J by 7 bases, with 19 bases left in between. The CDR3 extends over 15 amino acids. The CDR3, as DNA: TGTGCCAGCACCTTCGCGGGGGGCGAAGGTGAAAAACTGTTTTTT. Translated: CASTFAGGEGEKLFF.

This chain uses TRBV5-1 with TRBJ2-7; D uncertain. Looked up from germline, CDR1 is SGHRS and CDR2 is YFSETQ. The V end was cut by 0 bases, the J end by 4 bases, with 11 bases between. The CDR3 is 14 residues long. The CDR3 protein is CASSLAHSKYEQYF. The CDR3 DNA sequence: TGCGCCAGCAGCTTGGCCCACAGCAAGTACGAGCAGTACTTC. The variable domain in full, completed from reference TRBV5-1 and TRBJ2-7, reads KAGVTQTPRYLIKTRGQQVTLSCSPISGHRSVSWYQQTPGQGLQFLFEYFSETQRNKGNFPGRFSGRQFSNSRSEMNVSTLELGDSALYLCASSLAHSKYEQYFGPGTRLTVT.